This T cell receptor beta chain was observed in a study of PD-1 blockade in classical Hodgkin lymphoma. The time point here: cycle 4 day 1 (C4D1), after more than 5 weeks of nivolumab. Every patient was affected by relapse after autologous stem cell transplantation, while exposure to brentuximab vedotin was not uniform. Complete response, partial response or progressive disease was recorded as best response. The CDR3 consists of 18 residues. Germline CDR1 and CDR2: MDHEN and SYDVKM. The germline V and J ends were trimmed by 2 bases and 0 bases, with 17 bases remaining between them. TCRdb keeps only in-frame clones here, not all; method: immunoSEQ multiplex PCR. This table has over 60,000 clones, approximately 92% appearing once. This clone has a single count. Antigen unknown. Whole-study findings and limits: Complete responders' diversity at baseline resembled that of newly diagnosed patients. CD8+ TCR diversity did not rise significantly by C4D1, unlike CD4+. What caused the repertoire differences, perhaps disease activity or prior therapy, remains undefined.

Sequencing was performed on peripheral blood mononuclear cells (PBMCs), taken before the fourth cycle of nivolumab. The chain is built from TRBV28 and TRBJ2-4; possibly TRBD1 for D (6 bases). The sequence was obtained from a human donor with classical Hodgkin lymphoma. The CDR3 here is CASSLAQRRGLAKNIQYF. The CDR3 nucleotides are TGTGCCAGCAGTTTAGCACAACGCAGGGGTCTAGCCAAAAACATTCAGTACTTC.